These 8 T cell receptor beta chains were sequenced from one sample in a study of T cells in Graves' hyperthyroidism and ophthalmopathy. TCR beta CDR3 regions were amplified from RNA. First-round RT-PCR of the TCR CDR3 relied on the HTBI primer set. TCRdb fed the multiplex PCR reads into MiXCR, producing one record per CDR3 protein. This sample has 250,000 to 300,000 distinct CDR3 sequences, with about 16% found just once. Sequences were obtained from blood. These receptor sequences come from a woman aged 45-65 years with Graves' hyperthyroidism that later progressed to Graves' ophthalmopathy.

This clonotype appeared a few times. V and J are TRBV20-1 and TRBJ1-5; 8 positions match TRBD1. CDR3 length: 14 amino acids. Trimming at V came to 6 bases and at J to 7 bases, leaving 11 bases not matched to a gene. Germline V gene lookup returns CDR1 DFQATT and CDR2 SNEGSKA (reference sequence). CDR3 coding DNA: TGCAGTGCGGAACCGGGACAGGCCACCCAGCCCCAGCATTTT. It is translated as CSAEPGQATQPQHF.

Concerning this clonotype: A clone one base away is much larger, so this may be a read error. The chain combines TRBV15 with TRBJ1-1; no definite D call. This CDR3 region has 17 residues. Germline CDR1 reads LNHNV; CDR2 reads YYDKDF (reference sequence). This CDR3 reads CATSRDPYSHLNTGAFF. The CDR3 region has the DNA TGTGCCACCAGCAGAGATCCGTACAGTCACTTGAACACTGGAGCTTTCTTT.

The chain combines TRBV28 with TRBJ2-1; 10 bases map to TRBD2. Germline lookup yields CDR1 MDHEN and CDR2 SYDVKM. After removal of 7 bases from V and 5 bases from J, the junction contained 20 bases not matched to a gene. This CDR3 is built from 19 residues. The CDR3 is CASNLRVGSHGLADNEQFF. CDR3 nucleotides: TGTGCCAGCAACCTGAGGGTGGGAAGCCATGGACTAGCGGACAATGAGCAGTTCTTC.

The sample holds many counts of this clonotype. The rearrangement links TRBV6-1 to TRBJ2-1; 8 bases are a match to TRBD2. Trimming took 8 bases from V and 7 from J; bases not matched to a gene: 13. CDR3 length: 15 amino acids. Germline CDR1 MNHNS, CDR2 SASEGT. Here the CDR3 DNA reads TGTGCCAGCTCAATAGGGACTAGAGGGCGGAATGAGCAGTTCTTC. It specifies CASSIGTRGRNEQFF.

This clonotype appeared many times. The chain uses TRBV20-1 and TRBJ2-3; 10 nucleotides match TRBD2. CDR1 DFQATT and CDR2 SNEGSKA come from the germline V gene (reference sequence). Trimming at V came to 5 bases and at J to 5 bases, leaving 4 bases not matched to a gene. The CDR3 is 13 amino acids. The CDR3 region has the DNA TGCAGTGCTCGAGGACTAGCGGTAGATACGCAGTATTTT. It translates to CSARGLAVDTQYF.

Ten or more counts support this clonotype. This chain uses TRBV19 with TRBJ2-1, with D perhaps TRBD2 (5 bases). Per the germline V gene, CDR1 is LNHDA and CDR2 is SQIVND (reference sequence). V shed 3 bases and J shed 9 bases, with 15 bases lying between them. This CDR3 comprises 14 residues. The CDR3 sequence is CASSIEGLTGEQFF. Here the CDR3 DNA reads TGTGCCAGTAGTATCGAGGGTCTGACGGGTGAGCAGTTCTTC.

In regard to this clonotype: Mismatch with germline at one junction end may stem from a read error. The V call is TRBV7-9, the J call TRBJ2-5, with D perhaps matching TRBD1 or TRBD2 (5 bases each). This CDR3 region has 12 residues. CDR1 and CDR2 from the germline V gene are SEHNR and FQNEAQ (reference sequence). The CDR3 loop is CASSGGGPTHYF. The CDR3 nucleotides are TGTGCCAGCAGCGGGGGTGGGCCCACCCATTACTTC.

This clonotype was found many times. V gene TRBV18 combines with J gene TRBJ1-1; no clear D. The V gene lost 1 base and the J gene lost 2 bases, with 8 bases spanning the gap. CDR3 size: 14 residues. Germline V gene data show CDR1 as KGHSH and CDR2 as LQKENI. The CDR3 DNA follows: TGTGCCAGCTCACCACGAGGAGATAACACTGAAGCTTTCTTT. Its protein product is CASSPRGDNTEAFF.